These T cell receptor beta chains were read from a single sample in a study of CD8+ T cells in alopecia areata. Assay used: immunoSEQ multiplex PCR; TCRdb lists only in-frame clones, some missing. This sample yields 200,000 to 250,000 clones, of which approximately 70% are seen a single time; roughly 1.2% belongs to the top ten. Sequenced material: CD4+ T cells sorted from blood, taken at week 44, from a patient treated with tofacitinib. Receptors originate from a human donor with alopecia areata. The conserved cysteine and the conserved F or W are not part of the CDR3 here. Each record gives: D gene, V gene, J gene, CDR3 protein. The D gene is left open where the match is weak.

d_call: TRBD1; v_call: TRBV27; j_call: TRBJ1-2; cdr3_aa: ASSLTGFEPYGYT
d_call: -; v_call: TRBV2; j_call: TRBJ1-5; cdr3_aa: ASSEVRAAGPQH
d_call: -; v_call: TRBV27; j_call: TRBJ2-7; cdr3_aa: ASSSGGAQSYEQY
d_call: -; v_call: TRBV30; j_call: TRBJ2-1; cdr3_aa: AWSVPPNEQF
d_call: -; v_call: TRBV2; j_call: TRBJ1-2; cdr3_aa: ASSEVGDTYGYT
d_call: -; v_call: TRBV5-1; j_call: TRBJ1-6; cdr3_aa: ASSGDTRKANSPLH
d_call: -; v_call: TRBV27; j_call: TRBJ1-1; cdr3_aa: ASGPEREAF
d_call: -; v_call: TRBV7-9; j_call: TRBJ1-2; cdr3_aa: ASSGRQGNGYT
d_call: TRBD1; v_call: TRBV4-3; j_call: TRBJ2-3; cdr3_aa: ASSQGTTGYTDTQY
d_call: TRBD1; v_call: TRBV28; j_call: TRBJ2-7; cdr3_aa: ASTPPGTDAYEQY
d_call: TRBD2; v_call: TRBV29-1; j_call: TRBJ2-3; cdr3_aa: SGGTIVTDTQY
d_call: -; v_call: TRBV9; j_call: TRBJ2-5; cdr3_aa: ASIGGKKEETQY
d_call: -; v_call: TRBV29-1; j_call: TRBJ1-1; cdr3_aa: SVGVRGTEAF
d_call: -; v_call: TRBV28; j_call: TRBJ2-7; cdr3_aa: ASSFGADYEQY
d_call: TRBD1; v_call: TRBV30; j_call: TRBJ1-1; cdr3_aa: AWSPPDRGTEAF
d_call: TRBD2; v_call: TRBV7-3; j_call: TRBJ2-3; cdr3_aa: ASSLREGDTQY
d_call: -; v_call: TRBV30; j_call: TRBJ1-1; cdr3_aa: AWMRENTEAF
d_call: -; v_call: TRBV7-2; j_call: TRBJ1-2; cdr3_aa: ASSPRLNYGYT
d_call: -; v_call: TRBV6-5; j_call: TRBJ2-7; cdr3_aa: ASSWRGSYEQY
d_call: TRBD1; v_call: TRBV5-5; j_call: TRBJ1-6; cdr3_aa: ASSSRGHSPLH
d_call: -; v_call: TRBV9; j_call: TRBJ1-2; cdr3_aa: ASSPLGNYGYT
d_call: TRBD2; v_call: TRBV5-1; j_call: TRBJ2-3; cdr3_aa: ASSLAGTRPTDTQY
d_call: -; v_call: TRBV27; j_call: TRBJ1-6; cdr3_aa: ASRPAFNLGALH
d_call: -; v_call: TRBV27; j_call: TRBJ2-5; cdr3_aa: ASSFWQGPQETQY
d_call: -; v_call: TRBV6-6; j_call: TRBJ1-4; cdr3_aa: ASSWEGEKLF
d_call: -; v_call: TRBV29-1; j_call: TRBJ1-1; cdr3_aa: SVENREAF
d_call: -; v_call: TRBV27; j_call: TRBJ2-7; cdr3_aa: ASSLGAGIGYEQY
d_call: -; v_call: TRBV9; j_call: TRBJ2-3; cdr3_aa: ASSVVPDGDTQY
d_call: TRBD1; v_call: TRBV9; j_call: TRBJ2-3; cdr3_aa: ASSGDRGWFRGTDTQY
d_call: TRBD1; v_call: TRBV4-3; j_call: TRBJ1-2; cdr3_aa: ASSRGDRSGYT
d_call: -; v_call: TRBV29-1; j_call: TRBJ1-2; cdr3_aa: SVEQETVIRGYT
d_call: -; v_call: TRBV2; j_call: TRBJ2-3; cdr3_aa: ASSSGRGRSDTQY
d_call: -; v_call: TRBV6-5; j_call: TRBJ2-3; cdr3_aa: ASSESGGRGTQY